This T cell receptor beta chain comes out of a study of neurological immune-mediated disorders. Study at large: Relapsing-remitting forms accounted for about 90% of the roughly 35 multiple sclerosis patients and secondary progressive forms for 3.

This clonotype was found many times. The method for making cDNA was 5'RACE, and it used 10-nucleotide random UMIs. From 15-18 subjects, each sequencing run yielded over 170 million TCR-beta sequences. TCRdb recomputed calls from the 5' RACE reads with MiXCR, one row per CDR3 protein. The table includes tens of thousands of distinct CDR3 sequences, around 3.3% detected once. Sequencing was carried out using PBMCs. The TCR comes from a man aged 40-50 years with multiple sclerosis.

CDR3 region: CASSSGTGPYEQYF. CDR3 nucleotide sequence: TGTGCCAGCAGTTCCGGGACAGGGCCCTACGAGCAGTACTTC. This chain connects TRBV4-2 to TRBJ2-7; 9 bases match TRBD1. The CDR3 runs to 14 residues. V lost 6 bases and J lost 2; bases outside the gene matches: 5. From germline, CDR1 is LGHNA and CDR2 YNFKEQ.